Sequencing of this T cell receptor beta chain was carried out in a study of blood T cell repertoires in COVID-19. The wider study: Nucleic acid was either cDNA or gDNA, and it came from T cells, B-cell-depleted T cells, or PBMCs.

Libraries were prepared by immunoSEQ multiplex PCR; TCRdb keeps only in-frame clonotypes and omits some of them. The sample lists around 25,000 clones, about four fifths seen once, with around two thirds in the top ten. Trimming took 5 bases from V and 2 from J, leaving 10 bases between them. The CDR3 is made up of 14 amino acids. Germline V CDR1 and CDR2: SGHTA, FQGNSA. This clone was recorded only once. Sequenced sample: peripheral blood. The TCR was taken from a man between 65 and 85 years old with acute or convalescent COVID-19. The J gene is TRBJ1-5, the V gene TRBV7-2; D call uncertain. CDR3 nucleotides: TGTGCCAGCAGCCCGAACTTGGGCAATCAGCCCCAGCATTTT. This codes for CASSPNLGNQPQHF.